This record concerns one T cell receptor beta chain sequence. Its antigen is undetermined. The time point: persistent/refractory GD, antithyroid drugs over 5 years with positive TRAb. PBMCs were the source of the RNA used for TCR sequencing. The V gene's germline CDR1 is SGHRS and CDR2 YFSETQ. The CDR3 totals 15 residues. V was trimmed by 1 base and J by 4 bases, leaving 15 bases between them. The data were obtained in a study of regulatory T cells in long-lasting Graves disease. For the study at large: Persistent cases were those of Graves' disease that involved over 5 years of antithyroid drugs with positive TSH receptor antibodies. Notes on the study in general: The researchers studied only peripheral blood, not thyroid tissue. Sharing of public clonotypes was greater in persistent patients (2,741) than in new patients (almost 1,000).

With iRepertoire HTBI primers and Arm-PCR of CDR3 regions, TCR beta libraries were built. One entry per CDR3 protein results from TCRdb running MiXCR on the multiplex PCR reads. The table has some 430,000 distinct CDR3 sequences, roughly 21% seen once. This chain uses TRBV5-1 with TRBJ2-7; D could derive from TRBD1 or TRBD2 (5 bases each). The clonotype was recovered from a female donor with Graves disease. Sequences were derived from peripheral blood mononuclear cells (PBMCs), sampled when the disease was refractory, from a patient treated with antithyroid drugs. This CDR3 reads CASSLRGELEYEQYF. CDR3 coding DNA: TGCGCCAGCAGCTTGCGAGGGGAGCTTGAGTACGAGCAGTACTTC.